This TCR beta chain was identified during a study of blood T cell repertoires in COVID-19. Participants spanned ages about 18 to 95 years and resided in over 20 US areas. Researchers sorted participants into cohorts using their self-reported clinical history. This CDR3 is 16 amino acids long. Original analysis: Reference gene primer amplification gave estimated nucleated cell counts. Assay used: immunoSEQ multiplex PCR; TCRdb lists only in-frame clones, some missing. V and J calls and clone size follow that table, whereas D and trimming were derived from the DNA. The data contain 140,000 to 150,000 clones, 80% to 85% of them seen just once; the ten biggest clones take up less than 6%.

This chain joins TRBV21-1 and TRBJ2-5; the D call in the table, TRBD2, was not verified against the DNA. TRBV21-1 is deemed a pseudogene. The sequencing sample was made of PBMCs or T cells enriched from blood (not recorded which). This TCR was sampled from a woman in her forties or fifties who had been exposed to COVID-19. CDR3 in amino acids: CASSKFFGSAVETQYF. In DNA form, the CDR3 reads TGTGCCAGCAGCAAATTTTTTGGCTCGGCGGTGGAGACCCAGTACTTC.